Listed below are T cell receptor beta chains from one sample, sequenced in a study of cytomegalovirus exposure and HLA in healthy donors. Produced via immunoSEQ multiplex PCR; TCRdb's table is partial and in-frame only. The sample holds around 130,000 clones, around 70% seen once. The sample consisted of PBMCs. These receptors were obtained from a human donor in good health. The CDR3 runs from the conserved cysteine through the conserved F or W. Fields, in order: clone size, V gene, J gene, D gene, CDR3 protein, CDR3 DNA. A D gene is named only where the DNA matches it firmly. A row's size may be missing; if present it is once, few, many or a size class.

>-|TRBV6-5|TRBJ1-1|-
CASKGGTNTEAFF
TGTGCCTCAAAGGGGGGGACGAACACTGAAGCTTTCTTT
>-|TRBV28|TRBJ2-7|TRBD1
CASSLFPGQGYEQYF
TGTGCCAGCAGTCTATTCCCGGGACAGGGCTACGAGCAGTACTTC
>-|TRBV6-6|TRBJ1-2|TRBD1
CASSSTGTGYGYTF
TGTGCCAGCAGTTCCACCGGGACAGGCTATGGCTACACCTTC
>-|TRBV7-2|TRBJ1-2|TRBD1
CASSLRTGSFNYGYTF
TGTGCCAGCAGCTTACGGACAGGGTCCTTTAACTATGGCTACACCTTC
>-|TRBV15|TRBJ1-2|TRBD1
CATSRGDSNYGYTF
TGTGCCACCAGCAGAGGGGACAGCAACTATGGCTACACCTTC
>few|TRBV4-3|TRBJ2-7|TRBD2
CASSQDQDSGNYEQYF
TGCGCCAGCAGCCAAGATCAGGATAGCGGGAACTACGAGCAGTACTTC
>-|TRBV7-2|TRBJ1-1|-
CASSLAPRSGAFF
TGTGCCAGCAGCTTAGCGCCTAGGAGTGGGGCTTTCTTT
>-|TRBV5-1|TRBJ1-6|TRBD1
CASSLAGTGDPLHF
TGCGCCAGCAGCTTGGCAGGGACAGGGGATCCCCTCCACTTT
>-|TRBV14|TRBJ2-7|TRBD1
CASSHPGQGTGEQYF
TGTGCCAGCAGCCATCCGGGACAGGGGACAGGCGAGCAGTACTTC
>-|TRBV15|TRBJ2-7|-
CATSREGAAYEQYF
TGTGCCACCAGCAGAGAGGGGGCTGCCTACGAGCAGTACTTC
>-|TRBV7-9|TRBJ1-2|-
CASSLAGTGYTF
TGTGCCAGCAGCTTAGCAGGGACAGGCTACACCTTC
>-|TRBV6-6|TRBJ2-7|-
CATLPPGSYEQYF
TGTGCCACTCTCCCCCCGGGCTCCTACGAGCAGTACTTC
>-|TRBV7-3|TRBJ2-1|-
CASSSHRYNEQFF
TGTGCCAGCAGCTCCCACAGATACAATGAGCAGTTCTTC
>once|TRBV11-2|TRBJ2-7|TRBD1
CASSLSRGRGAYEQYF
TGTGCCAGCAGCCTAAGCAGGGGGCGCGGGGCTTACGAGCAGTACTTC
>-|TRBV7-8|TRBJ1-6|-
CASGGGKKNSPLHF
TGTGCCAGCGGGGGGGGAAAAAAAAATTCACCCCTCCACTTT
>-|TRBV19|TRBJ2-2|TRBD2
CASSIKRGHPFANTGELFF
TGTGCCAGTAGTATTAAGCGGGGCCACCCCTTCGCGAACACCGGGGAGCTGTTTTTT
>-|TRBV5-4|TRBJ2-3|-
CASRQTVSDTQYF
TGTGCCAGCAGACAGACAGTATCCGATACGCAGTATTTT
>-|TRBV7-9|TRBJ1-1|TRBD1
CASSADRGGNTEAFF
TGTGCCAGCAGCGCGGACAGGGGTGGGAACACTGAAGCTTTCTTT
>-|TRBV5-4|TRBJ2-7|TRBD2
CASSPPGGLLYEQYF
TGTGCCAGCAGCCCCCCGGGGGGATTGCTCTACGAGCAGTACTTC
>once|TRBV7-9|TRBJ1-4|TRBD1
CASSPTGVNNEKLFF
TGTGCCAGCAGCCCGACAGGGGTTAATAATGAAAAACTGTTTTTT
>-|TRBV6-5|TRBJ2-2|TRBD1
CASKGTGGYGELFF
TGTGCCAGCAAAGGGACAGGGGGTTACGGGGAGCTGTTTTTT
>few|TRBV4-3|TRBJ2-5|-
CASSPKRAPETQYF
TGCGCCAGCAGCCCGAAGAGGGCCCCAGAGACCCAGTACTTC
>-|TRBV5-4|TRBJ2-7|TRBD1
CASSSGQGRPYEQYF
TGTGCCAGCAGCTCGGGACAGGGAAGACCCTACGAGCAGTACTTC
>-|TRBV10-3|TRBJ2-6|-
CAIRGAGVPSGANVLTF
TGTGCCATCCGCGGCGCAGGGGTCCCCTCTGGGGCCAACGTCCTGACTTTC
>-|TRBV6-6|TRBJ2-7|TRBD2
CASSYSPAGEDEQYF
TGTGCCAGCAGTTACTCGCCAGCGGGAGAGGACGAGCAGTACTTC
>-|TRBV7-8|TRBJ2-3|-
CASSPAQGVGTDTQYF
TGTGCCAGCAGCCCCGCCCAAGGGGTTGGTACAGATACGCAGTATTTT
>-|TRBV7-2|TRBJ2-2|-
CASSIVATGELFF
TGTGCCAGCAGCATAGTGGCCACCGGGGAGCTGTTTTTT
>-|TRBV5-4|TRBJ1-2|TRBD1
CASRSQGALISNGYTF
TGTGCCAGCAGATCACAGGGGGCCTTAATTTCAAATGGCTACACCTTC
>few|TRBV9|TRBJ2-1|-
CASSVAENEQFF
TGTGCCAGCAGCGTAGCCGAGAATGAGCAGTTCTTC
>-|TRBV19|TRBJ2-5|TRBD1
CASSPRQGEVETQYF
TGTGCCAGTAGTCCTCGACAGGGCGAAGTGGAGACCCAGTACTTC
>few|TRBV7-9|TRBJ1-2|-
CASSGSAGYGYTF
TGTGCCAGCAGCGGAAGCGCGGGCTATGGCTACACCTTC
>-|TRBV6-1|TRBJ2-7|-
CASSPLRTARREQYF
TGTGCCAGCAGCCCCCTTAGGACAGCGCGTCGGGAGCAGTACTTC
>-|TRBV5-1|TRBJ1-3|-
CASSPRGGFGNTIYF
TGCGCCAGCAGCCCCCGGGGGGGGTTTGGAAACACCATATATTTT
>few|TRBV7-8|TRBJ2-7|TRBD1
CASSLALGQPPYEQYF
TGTGCCAGCAGCTTAGCGCTGGGACAGCCTCCCTACGAGCAGTACTTC
>-|TRBV10-3|TRBJ2-1|-
CAISESLSRLVENEQFF
TGTGCCATCAGTGAGTCTCTTTCGAGACTAGTGGAAAATGAGCAGTTCTTC
>-|TRBV30|TRBJ2-1|-
CALLPGTALTVGSYNEQFF
TGTGCCTTACTACCAGGGACTGCCCTCACAGTGGGCTCCTACAATGAGCAGTTCTTC
>-|TRBV7-2|TRBJ2-1|-
CASSLLDLGGQFF
TGTGCCAGCAGCTTACTGGACTTGGGTGGGCAGTTCTTC
>-|TRBV7-3|TRBJ2-1|TRBD2
CASSSWGGRADEQFF
TGTGCCAGCAGCTCATGGGGCGGGAGGGCCGATGAGCAGTTCTTC
>-|TRBV28|TRBJ1-5|TRBD1
CASSPIRGQGAEPQHF
TGTGCCAGCAGTCCTATCCGGGGACAGGGCGCTGAGCCCCAGCATTTT
>-|TRBV5-6|TRBJ2-7|-
CASSLGAGAYEQYF
TGTGCCAGCAGCTTGGGAGCCGGTGCCTACGAGCAGTACTTC
>-|TRBV19|TRBJ2-1|-
CASSIVQGTYNEQFF
TGTGCCAGTAGTATAGTTCAGGGAACCTACAATGAGCAGTTCTTC
>-|TRBV4-2|TRBJ2-1|TRBD2
CASSQEGGSSYNEQFF
TGTGCCAGCAGCCAAGAGGGCGGGAGCTCCTACAATGAGCAGTTCTTC
>-|TRBV30|TRBJ1-2|TRBD1
CAWRTGQGARTPYGYTF
TGTGCCTGGAGGACAGGACAGGGCGCCCGCACGCCTTATGGCTACACCTTC
>-|TRBV7-2|TRBJ2-3|TRBD2
CASSPYGGGTDTQYF
TGTGCCAGCAGCCCCTACGGGGGGGGCACAGATACGCAGTATTTT
>once|TRBV7-2|TRBJ1-6|TRBD1
CASSITGGNSPLHF
TGTGCCAGCAGCATCACAGGGGGAAATTCACCCCTCCACTTT
>-|TRBV18|TRBJ1-2|-
CASSPLGAPDRYGYTF
TGTGCCAGCTCACCATTGGGAGCCCCGGACCGCTATGGCTACACCTTC
>few|TRBV9|TRBJ2-2|-
CASSVNSFGELFF
TGTGCCAGCAGCGTAAACAGCTTCGGGGAGCTGTTTTTT
>many|TRBV4-3|TRBJ1-2|-
CASSQEQGNYGYTF
TGCGCCAGCAGCCAAGAGCAGGGTAACTATGGCTACACCTTC
>-|TRBV7-9|TRBJ2-5|TRBD2
CASSLGPGGAQYF
TGTGCCAGCAGCTTAGGACCGGGAGGGGCACAGTACTTC
>few|TRBV6-5|TRBJ1-1|TRBD1
CASSYTGQGTEAFF
TGTGCCAGCAGTTACACGGGACAGGGCACTGAAGCTTTCTTT
>-|TRBV5-1|TRBJ2-1|TRBD2
CASSLVAGGQGEQFF
TGCGCCAGCAGCTTGGTAGCGGGGGGGCAAGGGGAGCAGTTCTTC
>-|TRBV20-1|TRBJ2-7|-
CSARVATEQYF
TGCAGTGCTAGAGTAGCGACCGAGCAGTACTTC
>-|TRBV18|TRBJ1-5|-
CASSPTGEGQPQHF
TGTGCCAGCTCACCAACGGGGGAGGGGCAGCCCCAGCATTTT
>-|TRBV5-1|TRBJ2-1|-
CASSSDQRGQFF
TGCGCCAGCAGCAGTGACCAAAGGGGGCAGTTCTTC
>-|TRBV15|TRBJ1-4|-
CAASRGGRETEKLFF
TGTGCCGCCAGCAGAGGTGGCAGGGAAACTGAAAAACTGTTTTTT